The present T cell receptor (beta chain) was sequenced within a study of regulatory T cells in long-lasting Graves disease (dated by TCRdb to the early 2020s). General notes on the study: Persistent Graves' disease was defined as antithyroid drug treatment for over 5 years with persistently positive TSH receptor autoantibodies. Persistent Graves' disease patients were compared with newly diagnosed Graves' disease patients by peripheral blood TCR sequencing and RNA sequencing. TCR sequencing covered around 13 persistent and around 20 newly diagnosed Graves' disease patients, some 35 samples in total. On average, persistent Graves' disease patients in the clinical cohort had been on antithyroid drugs for approximately ten years. The study took place in China and was registered as a clinical trial. What the authors observed across the whole study: A larger number of public clonotypes was shared among persistent patients (about 2,700) than among newly diagnosed patients (over 850). The small sample size was acknowledged by the authors as a limitation that may reduce accuracy. Preferential use of TRBV28, TRBJ1-2 and TRBJ2-5 was observed in persistent disease, whereas TRBV20-1 and TRBJ2-1 were favored in newly diagnosed disease. Sequencing and analysis were limited to the TCR beta chain. The study examined only peripheral blood because the primary lesion, thyroid tissue, could not be accessed. Persistent Graves' disease patients showed lower TCR Shannon entropy and fewer highly expanded clones than newly diagnosed patients, suggesting clonal expansion.

The CDR3 goes from the cysteine to the phenylalanine over 14 residues. CDR3 DNA only is kept here, 42 bases in frame from base 1. V sheds 7 bases and J sheds 3 bases, leaving 13 bases between their ends. The germline V gene (reference sequence) gives CDR1 as MNHEY and CDR2 as SMNVEV. This clonotype was detected ten times or more. Its antigen target is currently unknown. The input lacks base qualities; no much larger clone sits a single base away. Read against the paper, the sample's time point label means: persistent/refractory GD, antithyroid drugs over 5 years with positive TRAb. For both TCR sequencing and RNA sequencing, RNA was extracted from PBMCs using TRIzol. The diagnosis of Graves' disease followed American Thyroid Association guidelines. Patients were recruited from an endocrinology department in Xi'an, China. Each patient gave around 9.2 milliliters of peripheral blood, collected in an EDTA anticoagulant tube. Ficoll Paque Plus density gradient separation was used to isolate PBMCs, and no further T cell sorting was performed. An Agilent 2100 Bioanalyzer and agarose gel were used to check RNA quality, and a NanoDrop 2000 was used to measure RNA concentration.

Receptor amplification or capture employed multiplex PCR. The run used an Illumina HiSeq 4000. To build TCR beta libraries, CDR3 regions were amplified by Arm-PCR using iRepertoire HTBI primers. Before sequencing, the PCR products underwent gel purification. Under the source paper's analysis protocol: Gene usage analysis of CDR3 amino acid clonotypes relied on the 55 to 80 TRBV and 13 to 15 TRBJ segments identified across samples. COPE and FqMerger were used to merge the filtered high-quality paired reads into contigs. BLAST was used to align contigs to the IMGT TRBV, TRBD and TRBJ reference genes, and CDR3 was defined following IMGT. Any clonotype with a frequency above 0.1% was classified as a highly expanded clone. Shannon entropy served as the measure of repertoire diversity, while the Gini coefficient captured V-J evenness. A clonotype found in more than one individual was treated as public. The public reads were reprocessed in TCRdb via fastp at Q25 and MiXCR, keeping in-frame beta chains. Each CDR3 protein gets just one entry, which takes the most common genes and DNA from the rows behind it. These V and J calls derive from TCRdb rather than the authors' analysis. The sample table contains 400,000 to 500,000 distinct CDR3 sequences; only one count was recorded for around a fifth of them. Jointly, the top ten make up 14% of the sample.

The receptor's source is a female donor with Graves disease. Recombination joined TRBV27 with TRBJ1-5; the D gene assignment is ambiguous. This material consisted of peripheral blood mononuclear cells (PBMCs), taken when the disease was refractory, from a patient treated with antithyroid drugs. CDR3 region: CASTSLGDNQPQHF. Here is the DNA: TGTGCCAGCACTTCGTTAGGCGACAATCAGCCCCAGCATTTT.